The 10 T cell receptor beta chains below all came from one sample that was sequenced in a study of blood T cell repertoires in COVID-19. Only in-frame clones appear in the TCRdb table, and some are missing; sequencing was by immunoSEQ multiplex PCR. The sample lists approximately 63,000 clones; roughly 90% were seen once. Sequences were obtained from peripheral blood. The origin of the receptors is a man older than 75 in a cohort sampled during active COVID-19.

This chain joins TRBV7-9 and TRBJ2-1, with a tentative D call TRBD2 (6 bases). Germline CDR1 SEHNR, CDR2 FQNEAQ (reference sequence). V dropped 1 base and J dropped 8 bases, with 6 bases sitting between them. This CDR3 spans 12 amino acids. CDR3 region: CASSLGRDEQFF. The CDR3 DNA reads as TGTGCCAGCAGCTTAGGGAGGGATGAGCAGTTCTTC.

V is TRBV9 and J is TRBJ2-1, with D maybe TRBD2 (7 bases). The CDR3 length is 18 residues. V was trimmed by 4 bases and J by 4 bases, leaving 24 bases between them. CDR1 is SGDLS, CDR2 YYNGEE, per germline. CDR3 coding DNA: TGTGCCAGCAGCCCAGGCCCTTATTCCGCGGGGGCATACAATGAGCAGTTCTTC. Translated, it gives CASSPGPYSAGAYNEQFF.

The chain is built from TRBV7-9 and TRBJ1-6; a possible D gene is TRBD1 (5 bases). Trimming took 0 bases from V and 9 from J, leaving 9 bases between them. There are 14 residues in the CDR3. The germline V gene has CDR1 SEHNR and CDR2 FQNEAQ (reference sequence). The CDR3: CASSLALGGSPLHF. The CDR3 coding sequence is TGTGCCAGCAGCTTAGCGTTGGGGGGTTCACCCCTCCACTTT. Combining the CDR3 with reference TRBV7-9 and TRBJ1-6 gives the whole variable domain DTGVSQNPRHKITKRGQNVTFRCDPISEHNRLYWYRQTLGQGPEFLTYFQNEAQLEKSRLLSDRFSAERPKGSFSTLEIQRTEQGDSAMYLCASSLALGGSPLHFGNGTRLTVT.

Of note for this clone: The identical CDR3 is also encoded by other nucleotide sequences in the sample. V and J are TRBV10-3 and TRBJ2-5; D might be TRBD1 (5 bases). This CDR3 has 14 residues. Germline V gene sequence: CDR1 ENHRY, CDR2 SYGVKD. The V gene lost 3 bases and the J gene lost 1 base, with 9 bases spanning the gap. The CDR3 sequence is CAISESDSQETQYF. CDR3 sequence (DNA): TGTGCCATCAGTGAATCAGACAGCCAAGAGACCCAGTACTTC.

V gene TRBV6-6 combines with J gene TRBJ2-3, with D perhaps TRBD2 (6 bases). Trimming took off 4 bases at V and 0 bases at J, with 14 bases between the two ends. The CDR3 is made up of 16 amino acids. CDR1 MNHNY and CDR2 SVGAGI come from the germline V gene (reference sequence). The CDR3 coding sequence is TGTGCCAGCAGTTCTGGAGCCGGGACTAGCACAGATACGCAGTATTTT. This encodes CASSSGAGTSTDTQYF.

This chain joins TRBV19 and TRBJ2-3, with a possible D match to TRBD2 (5 bases). V was cut by 5 bases and J by 3 bases, with 15 bases left in between. The CDR3 length is 15 residues. Germline V gives CDR1 LNHDA, CDR2 SQIVND (reference sequence). DNA of the CDR3: TGTGCCAGTAGTTGGAGCGGAATCACTACAGATACGCAGTATTTT. It translates to CASSWSGITTDTQYF.

This chain uses TRBV18 with TRBJ1-4, with 11 nucleotides matching TRBD1. Germline V gene data show CDR1 as KGHSH and CDR2 as LQKENI. This CDR3 has 19 amino acids. The J segment lost 0 bases and the V segment lost 2 bases, leaving 8 bases of the junction unmatched. For the CDR3, the DNA is TGTGCCAGCTCACCAGTGGACAGGGGGCCCTATGCAACTAATGAAAAACTGTTTTTT. It translates to CASSPVDRGPYATNEKLFF.

This CDR3 reads CASSLEGGGLYEQYF. For the CDR3, the DNA is TGTGCCAGCAGCTTAGAAGGGGGCGGCCTCTACGAGCAGTACTTC. V is TRBV11-2 and J is TRBJ2-7; 7 positions match TRBD1. Trimming took 0 bases from V and 3 from J; bases not matched to a gene: 5. This CDR3 is built from 15 residues. Germline V CDR1 and CDR2: SGHAT, FQNNGV.

The chain has TRBV29-1 and TRBJ1-1, with 8 positions matching TRBD1. Germline trimming cut 8 bases from V and 1 base from J; bases unmatched to any gene: 9. This CDR3 is built from 14 residues. Germline V gene data show CDR1 as SQVTM and CDR2 as ANQGSEA. The CDR3 sequence is CSTRTGQENTEAFF. In nucleotides, the CDR3 is TGCAGCACCCGGACAGGGCAGGAGAACACTGAAGCTTTCTTT.

The rearrangement uses TRBV30 and TRBJ2-1; 9 nucleotides agree with TRBD2. The junction had 9 bases not matched to a gene; V was cut back by 1 base and J by 2 bases. This CDR3 has 17 residues. Germline CDR1 GTSNPN, CDR2 SVGIG (reference sequence). CDR3 loop: CAWSGLNSGSPYNEQFF. In DNA, the CDR3 is TGTGCCTGGAGTGGACTCAATAGCGGGAGCCCCTACAATGAGCAGTTCTTC.